Listed below are T cell receptor beta chains from one sample, sequenced in a study of CD8 T cells in ankylosing spondylitis. TCRdb processed the 5' RACE reads anew with MiXCR; each CDR3 protein has one entry. The table has roughly 300,000 distinct CDR3 sequences, 6.5% to 10% seen once; the top ten hold 13% to 15%. Sequenced material: blood, either unsorted or a sorted T cell fraction (not recorded which). These receptors originate from a male donor with ankylosing spondylitis. CDR3s include the opening cysteine and the closing phenylalanine or tryptophan. D genes are given only for firm matches. A clone size is listed for some rows: how often the clone was seen (once, few, many), or a class if it is expanded.

clone_size j_call d_call v_call cdr3_aa cdr3_nt
- TRBJ2-3 TRBD2 TRBV9 CASSVVDGRNTDTQYF TGTGCCAGCAGCGTAGTGGACGGGAGGAACACAGATACGCAGTATTTT
many TRBJ2-1 - TRBV27 CASSLAGPINNEQFF TGTGCCAGCAGTTTAGCAGGGCCCATCAACAATGAGCAGTTCTTC
many TRBJ2-7 - TRBV28 CASSFSHTASTYEQYF TGTGCCAGCAGTTTCTCACATACCGCGTCGACCTACGAGCAGTACTTC
few TRBJ1-6 TRBD1 TRBV18 CASSPGDRVNSPLHF TGTGCCAGCTCACCTGGGGACAGGGTGAATTCACCCCTCCACTTT
few TRBJ2-7 TRBD1 TRBV10-3 CAIAGTGGSYEQYF TGTGCCATTGCCGGGACAGGGGGTTCCTACGAGCAGTACTTC
- TRBJ2-1 - TRBV11-2 CASSHDLNEQFF TGTGCCAGCAGCCACGATTTGAATGAGCAGTTCTTC
many TRBJ2-2 TRBD2 TRBV6-2/TRBV6-3 CASSFLAGANTGELFF TGTGCCAGCAGTTTCTTGGCGGGAGCGAACACCGGGGAGCTGTTTTTT
few TRBJ2-1 TRBD1 TRBV5-1 CASSPTGTGSNEQFF TGCGCCAGCAGTCCTACCGGGACAGGGAGCAATGAGCAGTTCTTC
many TRBJ2-1 - TRBV18 CASSPVGDFYNEQFF TGTGCCAGCTCACCGGTGGGGGATTTTTACAATGAGCAGTTCTTC
- TRBJ2-7 - TRBV28 CASSPPPNYEQYF TGTGCCAGCAGTCCCCCCCCGAACTACGAGCAGTACTTC
many TRBJ2-1 TRBD2 TRBV28 CASSFAGGNYNEQFF TGTGCCAGCAGTTTCGCGGGAGGCAACTACAATGAGCAGTTCTTC
- TRBJ1-5 - TRBV7-2 CASSFSVNSNQPQHF TGTGCCAGCAGCTTTTCGGTTAATAGCAATCAGCCCCAGCATTTT
- TRBJ1-1 - TRBV6-1 CASRNPGLEAFF TGTGCCAGCAGGAACCCGGGGCTTGAAGCTTTCTTT
- TRBJ1-1 TRBD1 TRBV4-2 CASSPDSGGDLFNTEAFF TGTGCCAGCAGCCCCGACTCAGGGGGCGACCTGTTTAACACTGAAGCTTTCTTT
few TRBJ2-7 - TRBV10-3 CAIRPSTRGEQYF TGTGCCATACGGCCCTCAACACGGGGCGAGCAGTACTTC
few TRBJ2-1 - TRBV12-5 CASGLGFDEQFF TGTGCTAGTGGTTTGGGTTTTGATGAGCAGTTCTTC
few TRBJ2-1 TRBD2 TRBV20-1 CSARDGSGSYNEQFF TGCAGTGCTAGAGATGGTAGCGGGAGTTACAATGAGCAGTTCTTC
- TRBJ2-1 - TRBV9 CASSVARQGLYNEQFF TGTGCCAGCAGCGTAGCCCGACAGGGACTCTACAATGAGCAGTTCTTC
many TRBJ2-3 - TRBV20-1 CSANRVADTQYF TGCAGTGCAAACAGGGTAGCAGATACGCAGTATTTT
- TRBJ2-5 - TRBV14 CASSQGYRTSGETQYF TGTGCCAGCAGCCAAGGGTACCGGACCAGCGGGGAGACCCAGTACTTC
- TRBJ2-1 TRBD2 TRBV9 CASTPGLARGNEQFF TGTGCCAGCACCCCGGGACTAGCGCGAGGAAATGAGCAGTTCTTC
- TRBJ2-5 - TRBV20-1 CSASGRAQETQYF TGCAGTGCTAGCGGCAGGGCCCAAGAGACCCAGTACTTC
few TRBJ2-1 TRBD2 TRBV19 CASSINGRAWNEQFF TGTGCCAGTAGTATTAACGGGAGGGCCTGGAATGAGCAGTTCTTC
- TRBJ2-7 TRBD1 TRBV6-2/TRBV6-3 CASSRRDSGEQYF TGTGCCAGCAGTCGACGGGACAGCGGCGAGCAGTACTTC
- TRBJ2-1 TRBD2 TRBV5-1 CASSLISGSYNEQFF TGCGCCAGCAGCTTGATTAGCGGGAGCTACAATGAGCAGTTCTTC
few TRBJ2-3 TRBD2 TRBV4-2 CASSQDLARGTDTQYF TGTGCCAGCAGCCAAGACCTAGCGCGGGGGACAGATACGCAGTATTTT
- TRBJ1-5 - TRBV20-1 CSAGWTAYSNQPQHF TGCAGTGCTGGATGGACAGCCTATAGCAATCAGCCCCAGCATTTT
few TRBJ2-1 - TRBV25-1 CASSDIGGGGVGEQFF TGTGCCAGCAGTGATATTGGAGGGGGTGGGGTCGGTGAGCAGTTCTTC
few TRBJ2-3 TRBD2 TRBV15 CATSRDPIAGAFPNTDTQYF TGTGCCACCAGCAGAGACCCAATAGCGGGAGCGTTCCCGAACACAGATACGCAGTATTTT
few TRBJ2-1 - TRBV5-1 CASSPGGGNAYNEQFF TGCGCCAGCAGCCCGGGTGGCGGGAACGCCTACAATGAGCAGTTCTTC
- TRBJ2-2 - TRBV5-1 CASSLAYSSTGELFF TGCGCCAGCAGCTTGGCGTATAGCAGTACCGGGGAGCTGTTTTTT
few TRBJ2-1 TRBD1 TRBV29-1 CSALDRAGKNEQFF TGCAGCGCTCTGGACAGGGCGGGGAAAAATGAGCAGTTCTTC
many TRBJ2-7 TRBD2 TRBV4-1 CASSQAGGVPYEQYF TGCGCCAGCAGCCAAGCGGGGGGGGTCCCTTACGAGCAGTACTTC
few TRBJ2-1 - TRBV7-9 CVWEAPYNEQFF TGTGTGTGGGAGGCCCCCTACAATGAGCAGTTCTTC
few TRBJ2-7 - TRBV6-1 CASRTLRRADYEQYF TGTGCCAGCAGAACTCTTCGCAGGGCGGACTACGAGCAGTACTTC
- TRBJ2-7 - TRBV27 CASSLLTTGRDSYEQYF TGTGCCAGCAGTTTGTTAACCACAGGGAGGGACTCCTACGAGCAGTACTTC
many TRBJ2-1 TRBD2 TRBV5-1 CASSPGTSGRHEQFF TGCGCCAGCAGCCCCGGGACTAGCGGGAGGCATGAGCAGTTCTTC
few TRBJ2-1 TRBD2 TRBV4-1 CASSQGVMTSGRVKSYNEQFF TGCGCCAGCAGCCAAGGAGTGATGACTAGCGGGAGGGTAAAATCCTACAATGAGCAGTTCTTC
few TRBJ2-1 - TRBV27 CASSLRGGTAYNEQFF TGTGCCAGCAGTTTACGAGGCGGTACGGCCTACAATGAGCAGTTCTTC
many TRBJ2-7 - TRBV30 CAWSRNQFYEQYF TGTGCCTGGAGTCGGAACCAGTTCTACGAGCAGTACTTC